This T cell receptor (beta chain) is from a study of blood T cell repertoires in COVID-19. The junction had 11 bases not matched to a gene; V was cut back by 6 bases and J by 5 bases. This CDR3 contains 15 residues. Looked up from germline, CDR1 is SGDLS and CDR2 is YYNGEE. Repertoires were generated with immunoSEQ multiplex PCR, while TCRdb's copy carries only in-frame clones and drops some. The sample holds a few hundred thousand clones; 85% are singletons and the top ten take 3.6%. This sequence was found in a woman under 30 with acute or convalescent COVID-19. The V gene is TRBV9, the J gene TRBJ1-5; 7 bases fit TRBD1. The sample comprised peripheral blood. The CDR3 bases are TGTGCCAGCAAGAGGGGGGATACAGGGGATCAGCCCCAGCATTTT. Its translation is CASKRGDTGDQPQHF.